This paragraph covers one TCR beta chain sequence. This clonotype turned up a few times. Its target antigen remains unknown. No per-base quality is available; no much larger clone lies one base away. This sample is part of a study of T-cell reconstitution after alpha-beta-depleted transplantation in children (TCRdb year 2016). Regarding the research as a whole: Using TCR repertoire profiling, the study quantitatively followed how T-cell immune reconstitution unfolded in children after TCRalphabeta/CD19-depleted allogeneic hematopoietic cell transplantation.

Here is what the overall study found, with its caveats: The frequencies of hyperexpanded clones fell over the following months, and after one year, T-cell counts and TCRbeta diversity were mostly attributed to newly produced T cells. The apparently early alphabetaT-cell count recovery about two months after transplant was reportedly dependent on only several hundred rapidly expanded clones derived from non-depleted graft cells. In some patients, the high TCRbeta diversity seen at day 60 was put down to recipient T cells and intrathymic progenitors that had survived conditioning.

The treatment or condition tag for this specimen amounts to: allogeneic hematopoietic cell transplantation with graft depleted of TCRalphabeta T cells and CD19 B cells. The transplant recipients were children given TCRalphabeta/CD19-depleted allogeneic hematopoietic cell grafts. Libraries came from PCR. The data were produced on an Illumina HiSeq 2500. Molecular barcoding was employed in the preparation of TCR libraries, with unique molecular identifiers being used to normalize TCRbeta repertoire quantification. The raw public reads went through TCRdb reprocessing: fastp at Q25, MiXCR clone calling, in-frame beta chains kept. Identical CDR3 proteins give one entry, which carries the most common genes and DNA. In all, the sample holds some 200,000 distinct CDR3 sequences, and about 8.2% of those were seen once. Jointly, the top ten make up approximately 34% of the sample. After removal of 4 bases from V and 3 bases from J, the junction retains 12 bases not matched to a gene. From the cysteine up to the phenylalanine, the CDR3 has a length of 16 residues. CDR3 DNA is the only sequence kept; it has 48 bases, read in frame from the first base. From a lookup of the germline V gene (reference sequence), CDR1 and CDR2 are DFQATT and SNEGSKA.

Sequencing was performed on PBMCs, mostly from graft donor cells, taken 360 days after TCRalphabeta/CD19-depleted stem cell transplant. The clonotype originates from a male patient aged 2-15 years who had a stem cell transplant for acute myeloid leukemia, so the T cells may come from the graft donor. The rearrangement combines TRBV20-1 with TRBJ2-3, and TRBD2 matches 8 of the central bases. The DNA sequence is as follows: TGCAGTGCTACCCGCAGAGCGGGGGTGGGGACAGATACGCAGTATTTT. Its protein product is CSATRRAGVGTDTQYF.